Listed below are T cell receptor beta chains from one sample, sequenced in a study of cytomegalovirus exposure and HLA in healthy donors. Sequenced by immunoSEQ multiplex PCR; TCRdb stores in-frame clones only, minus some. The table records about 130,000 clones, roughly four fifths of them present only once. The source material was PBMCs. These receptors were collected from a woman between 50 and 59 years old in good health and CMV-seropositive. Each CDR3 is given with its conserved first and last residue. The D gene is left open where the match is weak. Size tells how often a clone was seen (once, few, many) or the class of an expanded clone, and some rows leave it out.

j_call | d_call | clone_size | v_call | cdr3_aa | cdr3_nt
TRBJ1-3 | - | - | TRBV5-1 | CASSRQRGGNTIYF | TGCGCCAGCAGCCGCCAGCGGGGGGGAAACACCATATATTTT
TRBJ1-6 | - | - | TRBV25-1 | CASSEAGLNSPLHF | TGTGCCAGCAGTGAGGCAGGCCTGAATTCACCCCTCCACTTT
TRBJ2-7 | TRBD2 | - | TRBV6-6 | CASRPRSSGGAYEQYF | TGTGCCAGCAGACCCCGGAGTAGCGGGGGGGCCTACGAGCAGTACTTC
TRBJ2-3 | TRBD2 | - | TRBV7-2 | CASSTSGALSDTQYF | TGTGCCAGCAGCACTAGCGGGGCTTTATCAGATACGCAGTATTTT
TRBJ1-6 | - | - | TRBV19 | CASSSRNSPLHF | TGTGCCAGTAGTAGCCGGAATTCACCCCTCCACTTT
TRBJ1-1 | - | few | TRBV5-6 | CASSIRGQHTEAFF | TGTGCCAGCAGCATCAGGGGCCAGCACACTGAAGCTTTCTTT
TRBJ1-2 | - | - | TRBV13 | CASSLKGGVYGYPF | TGTGCCAGCAGCCTCAAAGGGGGAGTCTATGGCTACCCCTTC
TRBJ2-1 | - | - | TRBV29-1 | CSVHGVQQAYNEQFF | TGCAGCGTACACGGGGTTCAGCAGGCCTACAATGAGCAGTTCTTC
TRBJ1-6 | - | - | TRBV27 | CASSLGSGNNSPLHF | TGTGCCAGCAGTTTAGGGTCAGGGAATAATTCACCCCTCCACTTT
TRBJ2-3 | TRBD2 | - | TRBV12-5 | CASGLTSGVVADTQYF | TGTGCTAGTGGCCTGACTAGCGGGGTTGTGGCAGATACGCAGTATTTT
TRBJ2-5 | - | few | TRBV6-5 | CASSFSGKTDEETQYF | TGTGCCAGCAGTTTCTCCGGAAAGACAGACGAGGAGACCCAGTACTTC
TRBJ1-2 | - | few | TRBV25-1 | CASSEQGNYGYTF | TGTGCCAGCAGTGAACAGGGGAACTATGGCTACACCTTC
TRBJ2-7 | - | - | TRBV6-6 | CASSLVGADYEQYF | TGTGCCAGCAGCCTCGTTGGGGCGGACTACGAGCAGTACTTC
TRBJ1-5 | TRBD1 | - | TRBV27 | CASRRQGTSNQPQHF | TGTGCCAGCAGGAGACAGGGTACGAGCAATCAGCCCCAGCATTTT
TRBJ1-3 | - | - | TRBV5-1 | CASSFRTGISSGNTIYF | TGCGCCAGCAGCTTTAGGACTGGAATAAGCTCTGGAAACACCATATATTTT
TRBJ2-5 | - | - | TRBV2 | CASRTSTRQVHQETQYF | TGTGCCAGCAGGACCTCTACTAGACAGGTACACCAAGAGACCCAGTACTTC
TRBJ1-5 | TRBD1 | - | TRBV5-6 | CASSAQGTVRNQPQHF | TGTGCCAGCAGCGCCCAAGGGACAGTTCGCAATCAGCCCCAGCATTTT
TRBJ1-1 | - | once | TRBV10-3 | CAISDPTGGNTEAFF | TGTGCCATCAGTGACCCGACGGGGGGGAACACTGAAGCTTTCTTT
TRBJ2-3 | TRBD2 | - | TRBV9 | CASSLAGGDTQYF | TGTGCCAGCTCCTTAGCGGGGGGAGATACGCAGTATTTT
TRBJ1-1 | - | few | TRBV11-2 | CASSFGRGTEAFF | TGTGCCAGCAGTTTTGGACGGGGCACTGAAGCTTTCTTT
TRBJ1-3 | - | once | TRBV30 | CAWNPFASSGNTIYF | TGTGCCTGGAACCCCTTTGCGAGCTCTGGAAACACCATATATTTT
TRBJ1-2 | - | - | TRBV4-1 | CASSQVGQIRGYTF | TGCGCCAGCAGCCAAGTTGGACAAATTAGGGGCTACACCTTC
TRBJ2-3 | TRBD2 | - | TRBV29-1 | CSVPGLLLTDTQYF | TGCAGCGTGCCGGGACTACTGTTGACAGATACGCAGTATTTT
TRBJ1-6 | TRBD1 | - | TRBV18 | CASSPLRGPNSPLHF | TGTGCCAGCTCACCACTCAGGGGGCCCAATTCACCCCTCCACTTT
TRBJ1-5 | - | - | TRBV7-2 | CASSPPSSQPQHF | TGTGCCAGCAGCCCCCCTTCTAGTCAGCCCCAGCATTTT
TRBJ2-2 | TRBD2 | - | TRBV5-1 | CASSLIAGGRELFF | TGCGCCAGCAGCTTAATAGCGGGGGGCCGGGAGCTGTTTTTT
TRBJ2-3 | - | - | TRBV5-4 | CASSLSADTQYF | TGTGCCAGCAGCCTCTCAGCAGATACGCAGTATTTT
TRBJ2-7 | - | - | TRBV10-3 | CATQREDNSFSTYEQYF | TGTGCCACCCAGCGAGAGGACAATTCGTTTTCTACCTACGAGCAGTACTTC
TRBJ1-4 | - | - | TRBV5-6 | CASSLQALGGEKLFF | TGTGCCAGCAGCTTGCAGGCCTTGGGAGGGGAAAAACTGTTTTTT
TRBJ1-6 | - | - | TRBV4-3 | CASSQFVVGSSYNSPLHF | TGCGCCAGCAGCCAATTCGTCGTGGGGAGCTCCTATAATTCACCCCTCCACTTT
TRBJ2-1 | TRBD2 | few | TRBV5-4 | CASSSPRAGGYNEQFF | TGTGCCAGCAGCTCCCCTCGAGCGGGGGGTTACAATGAGCAGTTCTTC
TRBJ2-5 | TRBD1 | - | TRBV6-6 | CASSPRQGKETQYF | TGTGCCAGCAGTCCCAGACAGGGCAAAGAGACCCAGTACTTC
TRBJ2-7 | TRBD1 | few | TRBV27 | CASTNRQGDEQYF | TGTGCCAGCACCAATAGACAGGGCGACGAGCAGTACTTC
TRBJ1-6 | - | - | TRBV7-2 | CASSPVGDSPLHF | TGTGCCAGCAGCCCCGTCGGGGATTCACCCCTCCACTTT
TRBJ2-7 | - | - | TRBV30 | CAWKEGGGSYEQYF | TGTGCCTGGAAAGAGGGGGGGGGATCCTACGAGCAGTACTTC
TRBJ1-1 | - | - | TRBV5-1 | CASSSGWEAEAFF | TGCGCCAGCAGCTCCGGTTGGGAGGCTGAAGCTTTCTTT
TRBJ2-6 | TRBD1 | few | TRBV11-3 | CASSTRQGPAGANVLTF | TGTGCCAGCAGCACCCGACAGGGACCTGCTGGGGCCAACGTCCTGACTTTC
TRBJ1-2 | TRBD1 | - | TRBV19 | CASSAAGTGTRGYTF | TGTGCCAGTAGTGCTGCCGGGACAGGAACTAGGGGCTACACCTTC
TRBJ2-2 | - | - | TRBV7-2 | CASSWFIRGTSTGELFF | TGTGCCAGCAGCTGGTTCATACGGGGAACAAGCACCGGGGAGCTGTTTTTT
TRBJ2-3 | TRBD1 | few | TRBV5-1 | CASSLTGATDTQYF | TGCGCCAGCAGCTTAACAGGGGCCACAGATACGCAGTATTTT
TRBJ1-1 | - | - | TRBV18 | CASSPNMNTEAFF | TGTGCCAGCTCACCAAATATGAACACTGAAGCTTTCTTT
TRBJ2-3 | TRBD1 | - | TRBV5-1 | CASSLGQAGDTQYF | TGCGCCAGCAGCCTGGGACAGGCGGGAGATACGCAGTATTTT
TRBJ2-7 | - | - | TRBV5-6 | CASSFLRYEQYF | TGTGCCAGCAGCTTCCTTCGTTACGAGCAGTACTTC
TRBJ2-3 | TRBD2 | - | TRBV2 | CASSERAGTTDTQYF | TGTGCCAGCAGTGAACGAGCGGGGACCACAGATACGCAGTATTTT
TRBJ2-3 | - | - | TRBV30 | CAWSLSTDTQYF | TGTGCCTGGAGCTTAAGCACAGATACGCAGTATTTT
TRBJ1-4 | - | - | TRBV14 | CASSQGGPGVNEKLFF | TGTGCCAGCAGCCAAGGAGGGCCTGGTGTTAATGAAAAACTGTTTTTT
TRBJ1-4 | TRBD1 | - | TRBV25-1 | CASSESGTGGEKLFF | TGTGCCAGCAGTGAATCCGGGACAGGTGGAGAAAAACTGTTTTTT
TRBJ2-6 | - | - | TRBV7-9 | CASRVESAANVLTF | TGTGCCAGCAGAGTTGAGAGTGCGGCCAACGTCCTGACTTTC
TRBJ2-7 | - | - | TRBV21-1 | CASSKGPPGQLHYEQYF | TGTGCCAGCAGCAAAGGTCCTCCGGGACAACTCCACTACGAGCAGTACTTC
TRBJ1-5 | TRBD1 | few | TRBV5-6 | CASSFGQGVNQPQHF | TGTGCCAGCAGCTTCGGCCAGGGGGTGAATCAGCCCCAGCATTTT
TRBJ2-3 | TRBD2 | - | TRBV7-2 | CASSFTTSGGSADTQYF | TGTGCCAGCAGCTTCACGACTAGCGGGGGGTCGGCAGATACGCAGTATTTT
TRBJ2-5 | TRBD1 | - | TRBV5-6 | CASRQGNWETQYF | TGTGCCAGTCGACAGGGAAATTGGGAGACCCAGTACTTC
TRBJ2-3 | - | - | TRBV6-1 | CASSDIDTQYF | TGTGCCAGCAGTGATATAGATACGCAGTATTTT
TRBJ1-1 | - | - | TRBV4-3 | CASSQDIEERIAFF | TGCGCCAGCAGCCAGGACATCGAGGAAAGAATAGCTTTCTTT
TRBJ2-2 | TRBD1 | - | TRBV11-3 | CASSLDGTGDTGELFF | TGTGCCAGCAGCTTAGACGGGACAGGGGACACCGGGGAGCTGTTTTTT
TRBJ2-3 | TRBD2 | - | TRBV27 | CASSTPGRLAGGPDTQYF | TGTGCCAGCAGCACCCCCGGGCGGTTAGCGGGGGGACCAGATACGCAGTATTTT
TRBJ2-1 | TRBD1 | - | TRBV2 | CASTRQGTGNYEQFF | TGTGCCAGCACTCGACAGGGGACAGGGAATTATGAGCAGTTCTTC
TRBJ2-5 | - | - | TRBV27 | CASQYSREYGTQYF | TGTGCCAGCCAGTATTCGAGGGAGTACGGGACCCAGTACTTC
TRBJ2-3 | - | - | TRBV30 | CAFTGSSTDTQYF | TGTGCTTTTACAGGGTCTAGCACAGATACGCAGTATTTT